What follows describes a single T cell receptor (beta chain). The data derive from a study of blood T cell repertoires in COVID-19. Study-wide background: Whether acute or convalescent, the COVID-19 samples came from the United States, Italy and Spain. The analysed material was cDNA or gDNA that came from T cells, B-cell-depleted T cells, or PBMCs.

Authors' methods: The assay estimated nucleated cells by amplifying reference gene primers. The table came from immunoSEQ multiplex PCR; TCRdb's copy has only in-frame clones and leaves some out. That table furnishes V, J and clone size, whereas the DNA furnished D and trimming. The sample holds about 76,000 clones, about 92% seen once. Sample: peripheral blood. This sequence was found in a human donor in a cohort sampled during active COVID-19.

DNA of the CDR3: TGTGCCAGCAGCCAAGATACGAGGATTGAAGCTTTCTTT. This gives the protein CASSQDTRIEAFF. The chain is built from TRBV14 and TRBJ1-1; unclear D gene. The V and J ends lost 0 bases and 7 bases respectively, with 9 bases between them. The CDR3 consists of 13 residues. CDR1 is SGHDN, CDR2 FVKESK, per germline.